This T cell receptor (beta chain) was found in a study of monozygotic twins with inflammatory bowel disease. Overall study results and limits: Variability in patient repertoires may have come partly from differing immunosuppressive treatments. The study supported no single strong signal or clonotype linked to IBD.

The CDR3 is 13 residues long. Germline CDR1 reads MNHEY; CDR2 reads SVGAGI. TCRdb reprocessed the 5' RACE reads, keeping one entry per CDR3 protein, no DNA. The sample includes a few hundred thousand distinct CDR3 sequences. To note about this clonotype: Its antigen is unknown.

This clonotype originated in a human donor with ulcerative colitis or Crohn's disease, or a healthy co-twin of an affected twin (not recorded which). Sequencing input: blood. The chain carries TRBV6-5 and TRBJ1-2; the TCRdb D gene call, TRBD1, has no DNA to confirm it. The CDR3 sequence is CASSSGGRPAYTF.